The clone carrying this T cell receptor (beta chain) occurred a few times. Antigen: not known. The data derive from a study of blood T cells in healthy people across ages. As for the study in general: The template switching approach captured approximately one barcoded beta molecule for every two T cells. Study-wide results and limits: As naive T cell percentage varied, TCR beta diversity correlated strongly with it. Diversity estimates drawn from one million T cells were deemed underestimates.

CDR3 length: 14 residues. Germline CDR1 DFQATT, CDR2 SNEGSKA (reference sequence). The V segment lost 0 bases and the J segment 8 bases; nucleotides outside the gene matches: 6. Then a second PCR, running about 7 to 11 cycles, was carried out with a sample-barcoded 5' primer and a J-beta primer mix. There were at least 3 million CDR3-containing paired-end reads obtained from each sample. In TCRdb, the 5' RACE reads were re-called with MiXCR into one record per CDR3 protein. The sample holds about 640,000 distinct CDR3 sequences; about 30% are singletons and the top ten take approximately 15%. J is TRBJ2-1 and V is TRBV20-1; TRBD2 agrees at 8 bases. This receptor was identified in a woman aged 80 or older in good health. The material sequenced was blood. The chain's CDR3 is CSARDREGRDEQFF. The DNA for the CDR3 is TGCAGTGCTAGAGACCGGGAGGGCCGGGATGAGCAGTTCTTC.